The clone carrying this T cell receptor (beta chain) was observed at least ten times. Its antigen is unknown. The data were taken from a study of neurological immune-mediated disorders. Study-level points and caveats: The study found no CDR3 amino acid sequences shared by expanded clones across subjects, suggesting private repertoires in all groups.

Time point indicated: technical triplicate 1. Unsorted libraries were generated from 2 million PBMCs. These cells had been stored in RNAlater at -80 C. As for the cDNA, it was generated by 5'RACE with 10-nucleotide random UMIs. Sequencing runs each generated in excess of 200 million TCR-beta sequences derived from 15-18 subjects. MiXCR was run by TCRdb on the 5' RACE reads, yielding one entry per CDR3 protein. The data contain 40,000 or so distinct CDR3 sequences, 11% of them singletons. Looked up from germline, CDR1 is DFQATT and CDR2 is SNEGSKA (reference sequence). V lost 6 bases and J 2 bases, leaving 18 bases between the germline ends. The CDR3 consists of 15 residues.

The chain couples TRBV20-1 to TRBJ2-3; D may be TRBD2 (5 bases). This clonotype was obtained from a man aged 55-75 years with HTLV-1-associated myelopathy (HAM/TSP). What was sequenced was PBMCs. CDR3 protein: CSAVKLVRTTDTQYF. The DNA for the CDR3 is TGCAGTGCCGTAAAACTAGTAAGGACCACAGATACGCAGTATTTT.